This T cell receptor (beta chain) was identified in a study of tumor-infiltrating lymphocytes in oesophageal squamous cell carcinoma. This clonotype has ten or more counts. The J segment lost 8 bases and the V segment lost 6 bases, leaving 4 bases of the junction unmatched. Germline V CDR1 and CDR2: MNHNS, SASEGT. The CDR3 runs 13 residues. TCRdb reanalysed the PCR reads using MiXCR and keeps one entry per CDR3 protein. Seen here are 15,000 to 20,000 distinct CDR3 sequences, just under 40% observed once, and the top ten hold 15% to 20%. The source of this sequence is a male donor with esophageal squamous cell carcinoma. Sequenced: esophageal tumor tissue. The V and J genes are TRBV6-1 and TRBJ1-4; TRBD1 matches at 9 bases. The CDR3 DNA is TGTGCCAGCAGAGACAGGGGGGGGGAAAAACTGTTTTTT. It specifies CASRDRGGEKLFF.